This TCR beta chain was profiled in a study of cytomegalovirus exposure and HLA in healthy donors. Study-wide results and limits: In a later analysis, specific HLA alleles were associated with under 20,000 TCR beta sequences at a 0.05 false discovery rate. Upon later analysis, HLA-associated TCR beta chains proved more clonally expanded than other, equally common chains.

Researchers ran the PCR with 60 Vbeta and 13 Jbeta primers. TCRdb's table, derived via immunoSEQ multiplex PCR, lists solely in-frame clones and lacks some. The sample records 110,000 or so clones, 74% being singletons. Concerning this clone: Its antigen is still unknown.

The germline CDR1 and CDR2 sequences are MNHEY and SMNVEV (reference sequence). With 4 bases removed from V and 7 bases from J, the gap between germline ends came to 11 bases. This CDR3 has 14 amino acids. The sample consisted of PBMCs. The TCR comes from a middle-aged woman in good health and CMV-seropositive. The J gene is TRBJ1-6, the V gene TRBV27; TRBD1 might be the D (5 bases). CDR3 region: CASSSGIWNSPLHF. CDR3 nucleotide sequence: TGTGCCAGCAGTTCAGGGATTTGGAATTCACCCCTCCACTTT.